This T cell receptor (beta chain) was observed in a study of T cell responses to AZD1222 COVID-19 vaccine listed by TCRdb under 2021. In terms of the full investigation: A total of approximately 240 trial participants underwent TCR sequencing, of whom roughly 210 had received two doses of AZD1222 and roughly 26 had received two doses of the MenACWY control vaccine. Trial participants were enrolled into age subgroups of 18-55, 56-69 and 70-plus years, which contained about 150, 27 and 61 TCR-sequenced participants, respectively.

The paper as a whole reports these results and caveats: Epitopes outside the regions mutated in the B.1.351 and B.1.1.7 variants were reportedly recognized by nearly half of the unique spike-specific TCRs. In the small 56-69-year group, the increase in depth fell short of significance, most likely because of low power. Conclusions about previously exposed vaccinees were limited because only six AZD1222 recipients were SARS-CoV-2 seropositive at baseline. The vaccine-associated CD4 TCRs covered the entire spike protein, and the dominant responses fell in regions 160-218 and 743-854. Most participants were white British and females outnumbered males, and the authors suggested that clonal diversity may have been underestimated. No day 14 peak-response samples were available, so repertoires were characterized only after the peak T cell response. Spike-specific TCR breadth and depth rose significantly after two AZD1222 doses compared with day 0 and with MenACWY recipients.

The time point label on this specimen signifies: about 28 days (+/-7) after the second vaccine dose. AZD1222 recipients whose second dose came at about 4 weeks and those whose second dose came at about 12 weeks were combined into one group, since spike-specific TCR depth and breadth did not differ between the two schedules. Vaccinee samples came from UK trials COV001 and COV002, including a single-blind randomized controlled phase 2/3 trial of AZD1222 (ChAdOx1 nCoV-19) in healthy adults. For TCRbeta chain sequencing, PBMC samples from trial participants were taken at day 0 and at day 28 after the second dose. Notes on this clone: Its binding antigen is unknown. Base qualities are not at hand, and no much larger clone is one base apart.

The CDR3 regions of human TCRbeta chains were analyzed by immunosequencing. In the authors' own workflow: TCRs in the repertoires were matched against a reference library of SARS-CoV-2-specific TCRs that had been generated with the MIRA antigen-specificity platform. Breadth was defined as the fraction of unique TCRs that were SARS-CoV-2-associated, and depth was defined as the fraction of total T cells that were SARS-CoV-2-associated. Using the MIRA data, each spike-specific TCR was assigned both to the spike region to which the TCR was reactive and to a CD4 or CD8 class. Log10-transformed breadth and depth values were compared by one-way ANOVA with Sidak's multiple comparisons tests. The immuneACCESS repertoire file appears here via TCRdb, limited to in-frame rearrangements. These files lack a portion of the clones; in checked studies, under half of the deficit traces to unresolved V genes, and the cause of the others is not known. V, J and clone size were drawn from that table, and D and trimming were deduced from the DNA. This sample gives approximately 77,000 clones in total; 70% to 90% of them show up just once. Roughly 3.1% of the sample comes from the top ten.

There are 17 amino acids in the CDR3, from cysteine to phenylalanine inclusive. This entry keeps only the CDR3 DNA: 51 bases, framed from base 1. Via the germline V gene, CDR1 is SGHAT and CDR2 FQNNGV. From V the trimming removes 1 base and from J it removes 5 bases, while the gene matches leave 12 bases of the junction unaccounted for. Specimen: peripheral blood, collected 28 days after the second AZD1222 dose. Rearrangement joined TRBV11-2 to TRBJ2-7; TRBD2 lines up with 9 middle nucleotides. This clonotype was sampled from an adult who received the AZD1222 COVID-19 vaccine. The CDR3 here reads CASSLGVRASGVNEQYF. The sequenced DNA: TGTGCCAGCAGCTTAGGAGTCAGGGCTAGCGGGGTGAACGAGCAGTACTTC.